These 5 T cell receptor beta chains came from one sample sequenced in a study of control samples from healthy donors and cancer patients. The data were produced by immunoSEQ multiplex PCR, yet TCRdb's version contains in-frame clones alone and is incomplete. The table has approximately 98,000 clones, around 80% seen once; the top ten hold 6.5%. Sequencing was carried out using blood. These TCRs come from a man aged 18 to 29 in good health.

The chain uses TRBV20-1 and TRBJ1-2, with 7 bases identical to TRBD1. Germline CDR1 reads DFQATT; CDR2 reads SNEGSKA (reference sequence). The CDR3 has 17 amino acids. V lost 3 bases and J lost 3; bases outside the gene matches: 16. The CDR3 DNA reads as TGCAGTGCTAGTAAAATTACCGACAGGGTTAGGGACTATGGCTACACCTTC. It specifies CSASKITDRVRDYGYTF.

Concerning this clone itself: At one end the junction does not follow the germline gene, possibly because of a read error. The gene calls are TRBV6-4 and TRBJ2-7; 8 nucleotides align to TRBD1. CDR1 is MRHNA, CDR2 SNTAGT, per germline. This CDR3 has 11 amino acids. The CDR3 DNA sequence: TGTGCCAGCATCGGACAGGGAAAGAAATGCTTC. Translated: CASIGQGKKCF.

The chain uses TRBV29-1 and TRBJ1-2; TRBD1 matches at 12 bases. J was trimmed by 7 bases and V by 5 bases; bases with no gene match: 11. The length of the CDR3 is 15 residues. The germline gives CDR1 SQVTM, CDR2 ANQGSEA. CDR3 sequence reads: CSVSLAGQGAGGYTF. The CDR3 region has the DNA TGCAGCGTTTCCCTCGCGGGACAGGGGGCGGGTGGCTACACCTTC.

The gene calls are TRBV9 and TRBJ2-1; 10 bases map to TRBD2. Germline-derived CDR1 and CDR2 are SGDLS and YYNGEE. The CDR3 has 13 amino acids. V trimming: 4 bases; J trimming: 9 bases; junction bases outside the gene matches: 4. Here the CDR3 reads CASSLRTSGEQFF. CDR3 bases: TGTGCCAGCAGCTTACGGACTAGCGGTGAGCAGTTCTTC.

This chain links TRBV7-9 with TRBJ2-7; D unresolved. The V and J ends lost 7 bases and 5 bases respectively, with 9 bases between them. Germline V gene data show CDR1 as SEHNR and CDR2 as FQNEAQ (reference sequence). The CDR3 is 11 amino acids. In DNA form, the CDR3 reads TGTGCCAGCAAGAACTCTGACGAGCAGTACTTC. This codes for CASKNSDEQYF.